This TCR beta chain was identified during a study of molecular identifiers for immune sequencing clone quantification. Broader study findings: Whereas naive cells kept under 1% of molecules in clones above 20 RNA copies, such clones held over 97% in effectors.

This clonotype was picked up many times. What it recognizes is unknown. TCRdb called the PCR reads again in MiXCR, with one record for every CDR3 protein. The repertoire holds about half a million distinct CDR3 sequences, with over 20% as singletons. What was sequenced was naive CD8+ T cells from blood, with Jurkat cell RNA spiked in. The sample's subset: FACS-sorted CD8+CD4-CCR7+CD45RA+ naive T cells. This receptor was obtained from a human donor in good health. Some libraries in this study had Jurkat cell RNA spiked in.

The CDR3 nucleotides are TGCGCCAGCAGCCAAGGACTAGCGGGAGGCTCCTACGAGCAGTACTTC. Residues: CASSQGLAGGSYEQYF. The chain has TRBV4-3 and TRBJ2-7, with 13 bases matching TRBD2. Trimming took 1 base from V and 0 from J; bases not matched to a gene: 0. The germline CDR1 and CDR2 sequences are LGHNA and YSLEER. The CDR3 totals 16 residues.